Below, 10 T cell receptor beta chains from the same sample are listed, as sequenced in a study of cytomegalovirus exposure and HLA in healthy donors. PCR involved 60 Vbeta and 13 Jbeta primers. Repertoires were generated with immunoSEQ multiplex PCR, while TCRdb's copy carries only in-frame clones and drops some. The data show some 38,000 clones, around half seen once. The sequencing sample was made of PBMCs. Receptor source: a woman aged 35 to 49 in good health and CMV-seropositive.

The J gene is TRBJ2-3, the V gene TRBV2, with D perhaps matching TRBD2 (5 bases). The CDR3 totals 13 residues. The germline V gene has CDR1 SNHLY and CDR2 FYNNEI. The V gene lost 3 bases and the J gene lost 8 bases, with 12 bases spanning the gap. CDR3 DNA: TGTGCCAGCAGTGATCCCCTTCGGGGTACGCAGTATTTT. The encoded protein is CASSDPLRGTQYF.

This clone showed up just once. This chain's CDR3 is CAISESGEEEQYF. The DNA of the CDR3 is TGTGCCATCAGTGAGTCTGGAGAAGAAGAGCAGTACTTC. The chain carries TRBV10-3 and TRBJ2-5; D unclear. Trimming stripped 0 bases from V and 11 bases from J, with 13 bases between. Germline CDR1 is ENHRY and CDR2 is SYGVKD. CDR3 size: 13 residues.

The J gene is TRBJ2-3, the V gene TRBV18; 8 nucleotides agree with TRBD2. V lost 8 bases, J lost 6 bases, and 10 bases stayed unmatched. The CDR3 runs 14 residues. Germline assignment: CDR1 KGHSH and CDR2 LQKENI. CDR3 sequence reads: CASKKLAEADTQYF. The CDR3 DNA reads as TGTGCCAGCAAAAAACTAGCGGAGGCGGATACGCAGTATTTT.

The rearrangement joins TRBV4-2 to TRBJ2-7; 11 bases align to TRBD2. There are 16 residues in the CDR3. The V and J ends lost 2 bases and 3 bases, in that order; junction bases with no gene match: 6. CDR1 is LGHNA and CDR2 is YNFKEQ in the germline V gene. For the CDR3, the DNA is TGTGCCAGCAGCCAAAAGACTAGCGGGGTATTCTACGAGCAGTACTTC. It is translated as CASSQKTSGVFYEQYF.

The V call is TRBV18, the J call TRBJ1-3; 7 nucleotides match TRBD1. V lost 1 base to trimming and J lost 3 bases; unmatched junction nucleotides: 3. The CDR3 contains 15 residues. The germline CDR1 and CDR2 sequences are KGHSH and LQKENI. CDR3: CASSPQTGNGNTIYF. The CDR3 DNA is TGTGCCAGCTCACCACAGACAGGGAATGGAAACACCATATATTTT.

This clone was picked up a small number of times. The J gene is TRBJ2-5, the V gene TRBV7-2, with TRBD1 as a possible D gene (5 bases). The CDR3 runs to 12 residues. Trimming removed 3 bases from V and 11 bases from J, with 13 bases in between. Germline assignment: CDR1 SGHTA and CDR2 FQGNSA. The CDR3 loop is CASSFFSGWQYF. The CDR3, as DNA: TGTGCCAGCAGCTTCTTCTCAGGGTGGCAGTACTTC.

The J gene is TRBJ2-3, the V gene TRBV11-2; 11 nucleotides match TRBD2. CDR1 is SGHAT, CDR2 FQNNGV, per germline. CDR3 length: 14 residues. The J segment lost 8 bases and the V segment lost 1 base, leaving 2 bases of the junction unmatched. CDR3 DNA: TGTGCCAGCAGCTTAGGTGGGACTAGCGGTACGCAGTATTTT. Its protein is CASSLGGTSGTQYF. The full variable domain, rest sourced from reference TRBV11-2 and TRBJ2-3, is EAGVAQSPRYKIIEKRQSVAFWCNPISGHATLYWYQQILGQGPKLLIQFQNNGVVDDSQLPKDRFSAERLKGVDSTLKIQPAKLEDSAVYLCASSLGGTSGTQYFGPGTRLTVL.

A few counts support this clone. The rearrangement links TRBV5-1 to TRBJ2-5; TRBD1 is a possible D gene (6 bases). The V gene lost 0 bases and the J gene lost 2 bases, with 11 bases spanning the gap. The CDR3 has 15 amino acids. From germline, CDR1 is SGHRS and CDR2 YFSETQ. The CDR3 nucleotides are TGCGCCAGCAGCTTGGCCGGGCAGGGGCAAGAGACCCAGTACTTC. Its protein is CASSLAGQGQETQYF.

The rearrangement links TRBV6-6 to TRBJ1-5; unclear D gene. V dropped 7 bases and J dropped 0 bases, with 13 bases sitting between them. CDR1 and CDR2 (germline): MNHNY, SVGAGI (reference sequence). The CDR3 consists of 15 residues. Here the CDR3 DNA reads TGTGCCAGCAAAAATACTAGGGATAGCAATCAGCCCCAGCATTTT. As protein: CASKNTRDSNQPQHF.

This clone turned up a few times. This CDR3 reads CASSLGQGAYEQYF. The CDR3 region has the DNA TGTGCCAGCAGTTTGGGACAGGGGGCTTACGAGCAGTACTTC. V usage is TRBV27 and J usage is TRBJ2-7; 12 bases match TRBD1. V lost 3 bases to trimming and J lost 4 bases; unmatched junction nucleotides: 1. Germline loops: CDR1 MNHEY, CDR2 SMNVEV (reference sequence). The CDR3 extends over 14 amino acids.